The rows below give T cell receptor beta chains drawn from one sample of a study of blood T cell repertoires in COVID-19. The table came from immunoSEQ multiplex PCR; TCRdb's copy has only in-frame clones and leaves some out. This sample carries around 230,000 clones, around 84% of them seen once, and the ten largest clones take about 2%. Sequencing was performed on peripheral blood. These receptors originate from a man aged 35 to 55 who had recovered from COVID-19. CDR3s include the opening cysteine and the closing phenylalanine or tryptophan. Fields, in order: J gene, clone size, D gene, V gene, CDR3 protein, CDR3 DNA. The D gene is left open where the match is weak. Expanded clones are given a class, and other clones once, few, many or no size at all.

j_gene: TRBJ1-4
abundance: .
d_gene: .
v_gene: TRBV20-1
CDR3aa: CSAGNEKLFF
CDR3nt: TGCAGTGCCGGGAATGAAAAACTGTTTTTT

j_gene: TRBJ2-7
abundance: few
d_gene: .
v_gene: TRBV15
CDR3aa: CATSRDRVTTYEQYF
CDR3nt: TGTGCCACCAGCAGAGATCGGGTCACCACCTACGAGCAGTACTTC

j_gene: TRBJ2-4
abundance: .
d_gene: .
v_gene: TRBV7-2
CDR3aa: CASSLAASFQNIQYF
CDR3nt: TGTGCCAGCAGCTTAGCTGCTAGCTTTCAGAACATTCAGTACTTC

j_gene: TRBJ2-3
abundance: once
d_gene: .
v_gene: TRBV4-1
CDR3aa: CASSQRGLPTDTQYF
CDR3nt: TGCGCCAGCAGCCAAAGAGGGTTACCCACAGATACGCAGTATTTT

j_gene: TRBJ1-5
abundance: .
d_gene: .
v_gene: TRBV18
CDR3aa: CASSLSDSVRQPQHF
CDR3nt: TGTGCCAGCTCGCTTTCGGACAGTGTGCGACAGCCCCAGCATTTT

j_gene: TRBJ1-3
abundance: .
d_gene: TRBD1
v_gene: TRBV5-1
CDR3aa: CASSPTGVPGNTIYF
CDR3nt: TGCGCCAGCAGCCCCACAGGGGTTCCTGGAAACACCATATATTTT

j_gene: TRBJ1-2
abundance: .
d_gene: .
v_gene: TRBV9
CDR3aa: CASSRTGANYGYTF
CDR3nt: TGTGCCAGCAGCCGGACCGGGGCTAACTATGGCTACACCTTC

j_gene: TRBJ2-3
abundance: .
d_gene: .
v_gene: TRBV7-9
CDR3aa: CASSLEGSTDTQYF
CDR3nt: TGTGCCAGCAGCTTGGAGGGAAGCACAGATACGCAGTATTTT

j_gene: TRBJ1-1
abundance: .
d_gene: TRBD1
v_gene: TRBV9
CDR3aa: CASSVAPGGDTEAFF
CDR3nt: TGTGCCAGCAGCGTTGCCCCAGGGGGCGACACTGAAGCTTTCTTT

j_gene: TRBJ1-4
abundance: .
d_gene: TRBD1
v_gene: TRBV5-6
CDR3aa: CASSSTPGQGNEKLFF
CDR3nt: TGTGCCAGCAGCTCCACTCCGGGACAGGGGAATGAAAAACTGTTTTTT

j_gene: TRBJ2-7
abundance: .
d_gene: .
v_gene: TRBV4-3
CDR3aa: CASSPGTTLAEQYF
CDR3nt: TGCGCCAGCAGCCCGGGGACAACTCTGGCCGAGCAGTACTTC

j_gene: TRBJ1-4
abundance: .
d_gene: .
v_gene: TRBV6-5
CDR3aa: CASSSGGEDEKLFF
CDR3nt: TGTGCCAGCAGTAGCGGGGGGGAGGATGAAAAACTGTTTTTT

j_gene: TRBJ2-5
abundance: .
d_gene: TRBD2
v_gene: TRBV5-1
CDR3aa: CASSRIREANQGETQYF
CDR3nt: TGCGCCAGCAGCAGAATCCGGGAGGCAAACCAGGGAGAGACCCAGTACTTC

j_gene: TRBJ2-7
abundance: .
d_gene: .
v_gene: TRBV4-3
CDR3aa: CASSQEALDYEQYF
CDR3nt: TGCGCCAGCAGCCAAGAAGCCCTAGACTACGAGCAGTACTTC

j_gene: TRBJ2-1
abundance: few
d_gene: .
v_gene: TRBV4-1
CDR3aa: CASSQSLRQTYNEQFF
CDR3nt: TGCGCCAGCAGCCAATCCCTCCGCCAGACCTACAATGAGCAGTTCTTC

j_gene: TRBJ1-2
abundance: few
d_gene: .
v_gene: TRBV5-1
CDR3aa: CASSLGGRNYGYTF
CDR3nt: TGCGCCAGCAGCCTGGGGGGCAGGAACTATGGCTACACCTTC

j_gene: TRBJ1-1
abundance: .
d_gene: TRBD1
v_gene: TRBV6-4
CDR3aa: CASTSGQGATEAFF
CDR3nt: TGTGCCAGCACCTCGGGACAGGGCGCCACTGAAGCTTTCTTT

j_gene: TRBJ1-4
abundance: .
d_gene: .
v_gene: TRBV18
CDR3aa: CASSPRVETNEKLFF
CDR3nt: TGTGCCAGCTCACCTCGCGTTGAAACTAATGAAAAACTGTTTTTT

j_gene: TRBJ1-2
abundance: .
d_gene: .
v_gene: TRBV27
CDR3aa: CASSPDGHTNYGYTF
CDR3nt: TGTGCCAGCAGCCCAGACGGACATACTAACTATGGCTACACCTTC

j_gene: TRBJ1-1
abundance: .
d_gene: .
v_gene: TRBV10-1
CDR3aa: CASSESSDFTEAFF
CDR3nt: TGCGCCAGCAGTGAGAGCTCCGACTTCACTGAAGCTTTCTTT

j_gene: TRBJ2-2
abundance: .
d_gene: .
v_gene: TRBV4-3
CDR3aa: CASSQSGGRDGELFF
CDR3nt: TGCGCCAGCAGCCAAAGTGGCGGGCGGGACGGGGAGCTGTTTTTT

j_gene: TRBJ2-7
abundance: few
d_gene: .
v_gene: TRBV6-2/TRBV6-3
CDR3aa: CASSYGGDFSYEQYF
CDR3nt: TGTGCCAGCAGTTACGGCGGAGACTTCTCTTACGAGCAGTACTTC

j_gene: TRBJ1-2
abundance: .
d_gene: .
v_gene: TRBV15
CDR3aa: CATSSSTTGFSNYGYTF
CDR3nt: TGTGCCACCAGCAGCTCCACGACAGGATTCTCTAACTATGGCTACACCTTC

j_gene: TRBJ2-1
abundance: once
d_gene: .
v_gene: TRBV5-4
CDR3aa: CASTRGGRSSYNEQFF
CDR3nt: TGTGCCAGCACAAGGGGGGGCAGGAGCTCCTACAATGAGCAGTTCTTC

j_gene: TRBJ2-3
abundance: .
d_gene: .
v_gene: TRBV18
CDR3aa: CASSPDRARATDTQYF
CDR3nt: TGTGCCAGCTCACCCGACCGGGCGCGGGCCACAGATACGCAGTATTTT

j_gene: TRBJ2-7
abundance: once
d_gene: TRBD1
v_gene: TRBV14
CDR3aa: CASSTWTGSEQYF
CDR3nt: TGTGCCAGCAGCACCTGGACAGGGTCCGAGCAGTACTTC

j_gene: TRBJ2-2
abundance: .
d_gene: TRBD1
v_gene: TRBV7-9
CDR3aa: CASSNDRGEDTGELFF
CDR3nt: TGTGCCAGCAGCAACGACAGGGGCGAGGACACCGGGGAGCTGTTTTTT

j_gene: TRBJ2-1
abundance: .
d_gene: .
v_gene: TRBV3-1/TRBV3-2
CDR3aa: CASSQDTGGEQFF
CDR3nt: TGTGCCAGCAGCCAAGATACTGGGGGGGAGCAGTTCTTC

j_gene: TRBJ2-1
abundance: .
d_gene: .
v_gene: TRBV7-2
CDR3aa: CASSPVGSVYNEQFF
CDR3nt: TGTGCCAGCAGCCCCGTGGGGAGCGTCTACAATGAGCAGTTCTTC

j_gene: TRBJ1-5
abundance: .
d_gene: .
v_gene: TRBV10-3
CDR3aa: CAISESRANNQPQHF
CDR3nt: TGTGCCATCAGTGAGTCGAGGGCCAACAATCAGCCCCAGCATTTT

j_gene: TRBJ1-5
abundance: .
d_gene: .
v_gene: TRBV5-1
CDR3aa: CASSLSGWKSGPNQPQHF
CDR3nt: TGCGCCAGCAGCTTGTCAGGATGGAAGTCCGGCCCCAATCAGCCCCAGCATTTT

j_gene: TRBJ2-5
abundance: .
d_gene: .
v_gene: TRBV6-2/TRBV6-3
CDR3aa: CASSPPVGVQETQYF
CDR3nt: TGTGCCAGCAGCCCCCCTGTCGGGGTCCAAGAGACCCAGTACTTC

j_gene: TRBJ1-2
abundance: .
d_gene: .
v_gene: TRBV10-3
CDR3aa: CAISESPEGYTF
CDR3nt: TGTGCCATCAGTGAGTCCCCCGAGGGCTACACCTTC

j_gene: TRBJ1-1
abundance: .
d_gene: .
v_gene: TRBV4-3
CDR3aa: CASSQVYGGTEAFF
CDR3nt: TGCGCCAGCAGCCAAGTTTATGGGGGGACTGAAGCTTTCTTT

j_gene: TRBJ2-7
abundance: .
d_gene: .
v_gene: TRBV7-9
CDR3aa: CASSLGSSGYEQYF
CDR3nt: TGTGCCAGCAGCTTAGGATCCAGCGGATACGAGCAGTACTTC

j_gene: TRBJ2-1
abundance: .
d_gene: .
v_gene: TRBV5-4
CDR3aa: CASSLEAQGGGDEQFF
CDR3nt: TGTGCCAGCAGCTTGGAAGCCCAGGGGGGTGGGGATGAGCAGTTCTTC

j_gene: TRBJ2-7
abundance: .
d_gene: .
v_gene: TRBV5-5
CDR3aa: CASSLIGYEQYF
CDR3nt: TGTGCCAGCAGCTTGATCGGTTACGAGCAGTACTTC

j_gene: TRBJ1-1
abundance: .
d_gene: TRBD1
v_gene: TRBV5-1
CDR3aa: CASRARTGYDTEAFF
CDR3nt: TGCGCCAGCAGGGCTCGGACAGGGTACGACACTGAAGCTTTCTTT

j_gene: TRBJ1-6
abundance: .
d_gene: .
v_gene: TRBV30
CDR3aa: CAWKSVSSYNSPLHF
CDR3nt: TGTGCCTGGAAATCAGTCAGCTCCTATAATTCACCCCTCCACTTT

j_gene: TRBJ2-5
abundance: few
d_gene: TRBD1
v_gene: TRBV3-1/TRBV3-2
CDR3aa: CASSLPGGPETQYF
CDR3nt: TGTGCCAGCAGCCTCCCAGGGGGCCCGGAGACCCAGTACTTC

j_gene: TRBJ1-1
abundance: once
d_gene: .
v_gene: TRBV7-2
CDR3aa: CASSSGGDTEAFF
CDR3nt: TGTGCCAGCAGCTCCGGAGGGGACACTGAAGCTTTCTTT